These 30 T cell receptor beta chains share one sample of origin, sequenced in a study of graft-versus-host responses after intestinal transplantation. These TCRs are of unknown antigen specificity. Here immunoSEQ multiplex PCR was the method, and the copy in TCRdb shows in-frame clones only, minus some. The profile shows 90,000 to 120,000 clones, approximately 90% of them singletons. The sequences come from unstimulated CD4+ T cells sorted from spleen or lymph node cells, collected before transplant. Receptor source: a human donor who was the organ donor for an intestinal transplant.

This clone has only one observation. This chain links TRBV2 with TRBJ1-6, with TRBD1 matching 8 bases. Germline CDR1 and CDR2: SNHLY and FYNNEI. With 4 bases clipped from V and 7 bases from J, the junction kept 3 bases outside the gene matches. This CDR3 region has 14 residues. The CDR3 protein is CASSVRQGNSPLHF. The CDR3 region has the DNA TGTGCCAGCAGTGTGAGACAGGGGAATTCACCCCTCCACTTT. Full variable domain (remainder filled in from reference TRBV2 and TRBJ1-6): EPEVTQTPSHQVTQMGQEVILRCVPISNHLYFYWYRQILGQKVEFLVSFYNNEISEKSEIFDDQFSVERPDGSNFTLKIRSTKLEDSAMYFCASSVRQGNSPLHFGNGTRLTVT.

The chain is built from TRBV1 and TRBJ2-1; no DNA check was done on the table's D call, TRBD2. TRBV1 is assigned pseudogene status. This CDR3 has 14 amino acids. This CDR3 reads CTSSGGLATNEQFF. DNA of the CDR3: TGCACCAGCAGCGGGGGACTAGCTACAAATGAGCAGTTCTTC.

DNA for the CDR3: TGTGCCAGCAGCTTAGGACAGAACACTGAAGCTTTCTTT. Translating it yields CASSLGQNTEAFF. The rearrangement joins TRBV7-2 to TRBJ1-1; D is undetermined. The V gene lost 1 base and the J gene lost 1 base, with 4 bases spanning the gap. This CDR3 comprises 13 residues. CDR1 is SGHTA, CDR2 FQGNSA, per germline.

The CDR3 DNA is TGCGCCAGCAGCTTACCGGGACAGGGTAGTGGCTACACCTTC. Protein product: CASSLPGQGSGYTF. The V gene is TRBV5-1, the J gene TRBJ1-2; TRBD1 aligns across 9 bases. V was pared by 2 bases and J by 7 bases, with 6 bases of the junction left unmatched. Germline assignment: CDR1 SGHRS and CDR2 YFSETQ. The CDR3 length is 14 residues.

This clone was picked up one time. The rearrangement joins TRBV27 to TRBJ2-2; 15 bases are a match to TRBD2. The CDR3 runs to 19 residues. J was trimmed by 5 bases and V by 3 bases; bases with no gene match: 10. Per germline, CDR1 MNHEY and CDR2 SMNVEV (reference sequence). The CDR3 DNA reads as TGTGCCAGCAGTTTCGGGACTAGCGGGGGGACCGAGTTGACCGGGGAGCTGTTTTTT. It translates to CASSFGTSGGTELTGELFF.

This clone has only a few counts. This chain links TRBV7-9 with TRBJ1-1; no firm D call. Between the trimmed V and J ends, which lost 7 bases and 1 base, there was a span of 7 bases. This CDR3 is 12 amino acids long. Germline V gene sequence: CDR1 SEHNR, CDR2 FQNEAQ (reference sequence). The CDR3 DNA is TGTGCCAGCACCCCGAAGAACACTGAAGCTTTCTTT. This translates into CASTPKNTEAFF.

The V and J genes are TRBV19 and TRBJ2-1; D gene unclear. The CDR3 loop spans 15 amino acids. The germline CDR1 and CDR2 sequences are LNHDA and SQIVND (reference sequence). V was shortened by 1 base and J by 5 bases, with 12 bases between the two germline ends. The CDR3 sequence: CASSIARSNNNEQFF. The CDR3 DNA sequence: TGTGCCAGTAGTATAGCTAGGAGTAATAACAATGAGCAGTTCTTC.

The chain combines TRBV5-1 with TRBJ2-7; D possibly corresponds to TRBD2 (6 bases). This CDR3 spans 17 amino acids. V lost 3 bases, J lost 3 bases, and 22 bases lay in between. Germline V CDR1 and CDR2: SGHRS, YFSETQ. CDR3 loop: CASSSSRAGSLHYEQYF. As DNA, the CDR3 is TGCGCCAGCAGCTCCTCGCGGGCGGGGAGCCTGCACTACGAGCAGTACTTC.

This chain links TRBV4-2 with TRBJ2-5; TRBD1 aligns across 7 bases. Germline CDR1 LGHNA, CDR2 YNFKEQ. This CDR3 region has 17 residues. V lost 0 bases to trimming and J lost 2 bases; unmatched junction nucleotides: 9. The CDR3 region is CASSQDTRTGVQETQYF. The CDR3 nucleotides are TGTGCCAGCAGCCAAGATACGAGGACAGGCGTTCAAGAGACCCAGTACTTC.

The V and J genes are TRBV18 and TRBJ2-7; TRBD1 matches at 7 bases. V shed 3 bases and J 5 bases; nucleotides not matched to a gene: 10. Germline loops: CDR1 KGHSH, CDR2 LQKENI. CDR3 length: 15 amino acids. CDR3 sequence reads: CASSPPRGGSDEQYF. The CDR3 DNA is TGTGCCAGCTCACCTCCCCGAGGGGGCAGCGACGAGCAGTACTTC.

The CDR3 nucleotides read TGCGCCAGCAGCGACAGCAACACTGAAGCTTTCTTT. Its translation is CASSDSNTEAFF. V and J are TRBV5-1 and TRBJ1-1; D is perhaps TRBD1 (5 bases). Trimming stripped 4 bases from V and 2 bases from J, with 6 bases between. Germline V gene lookup returns CDR1 SGHRS and CDR2 YFSETQ. The CDR3 has 12 residues.

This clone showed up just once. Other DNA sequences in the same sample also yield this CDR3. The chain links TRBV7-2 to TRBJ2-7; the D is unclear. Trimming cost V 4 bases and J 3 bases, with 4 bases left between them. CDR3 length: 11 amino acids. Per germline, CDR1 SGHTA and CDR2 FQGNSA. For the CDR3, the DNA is TGTGCCAGCAGCTCGTACTACGAGCAGTACTTC. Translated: CASSSYYEQYF. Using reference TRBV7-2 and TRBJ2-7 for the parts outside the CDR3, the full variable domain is GAGVSQSPSNKVTEKGKDVELRCDPISGHTALYWYRQSLGQGLEFLIYFQGNSAPDKSGLPSDRFSAERTGGSVSTLTIQRTQQEDSAVYLCASSSYYEQYFGPGTRLTVT.

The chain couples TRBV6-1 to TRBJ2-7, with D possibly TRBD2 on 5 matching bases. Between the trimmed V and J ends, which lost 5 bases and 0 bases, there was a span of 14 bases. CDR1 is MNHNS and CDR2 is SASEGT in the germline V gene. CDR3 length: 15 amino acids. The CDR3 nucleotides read TGTGCCAGCAGTCCGGGCTTTGGGAGCTCCTACGAGCAGTACTTC. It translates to CASSPGFGSSYEQYF.

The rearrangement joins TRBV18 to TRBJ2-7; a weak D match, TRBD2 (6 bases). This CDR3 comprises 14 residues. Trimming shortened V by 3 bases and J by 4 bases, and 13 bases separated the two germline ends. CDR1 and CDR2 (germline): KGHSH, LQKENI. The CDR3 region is CASSPRDLLYEQYF. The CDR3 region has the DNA TGTGCCAGCTCACCGCGGGACCTTCTTTACGAGCAGTACTTC.

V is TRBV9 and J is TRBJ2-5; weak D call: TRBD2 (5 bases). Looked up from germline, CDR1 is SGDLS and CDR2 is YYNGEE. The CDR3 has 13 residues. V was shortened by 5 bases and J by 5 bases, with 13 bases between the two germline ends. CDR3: CASSLAPGETQYF. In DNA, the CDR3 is TGTGCCAGCAGTCTAGCTCCCGGGGAGACCCAGTACTTC. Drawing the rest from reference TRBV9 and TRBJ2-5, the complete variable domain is DSGVTQTPKHLITATGQRVTLRCSPRSGDLSVYWYQQSLDQGLQFLIQYYNGEERAKGNILERFSAQQFPDLHSELNLSSLELGDSALYFCASSLAPGETQYFGPGTRLLVL.

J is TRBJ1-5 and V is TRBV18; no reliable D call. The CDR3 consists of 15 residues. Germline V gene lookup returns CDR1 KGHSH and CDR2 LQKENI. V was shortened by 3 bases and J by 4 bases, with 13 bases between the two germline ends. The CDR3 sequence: CASSPNEAQNQPQHF. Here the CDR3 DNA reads TGTGCCAGCTCACCGAACGAGGCGCAGAATCAGCCCCAGCATTTT.

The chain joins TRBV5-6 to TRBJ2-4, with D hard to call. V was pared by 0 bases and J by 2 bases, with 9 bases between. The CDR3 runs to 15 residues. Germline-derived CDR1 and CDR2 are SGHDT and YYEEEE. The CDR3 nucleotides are TGTGCCAGCAGCTTGGGCCGGCTGACCAAAAACATTCAGTACTTC. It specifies CASSLGRLTKNIQYF.

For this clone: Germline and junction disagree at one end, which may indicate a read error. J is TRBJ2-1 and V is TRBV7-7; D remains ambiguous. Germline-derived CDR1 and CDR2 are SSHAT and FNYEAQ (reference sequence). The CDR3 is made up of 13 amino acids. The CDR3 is CASSLDSYNEQFF. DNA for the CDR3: TGTGCTAGCAGCTTAGACTCCTACAATGAGCAGTTCTTC. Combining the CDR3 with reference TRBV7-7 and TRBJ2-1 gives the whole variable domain GAGVSQSPRYKVTKRGQDVTLRCDPISSHATLYWYQQALGQGPEFLTYFNYEAQPDKSGLPSDRFSAERPEGSISTLTIQRTEQRDSAMYRCASSLDSYNEQFFGPGTRLTVL.

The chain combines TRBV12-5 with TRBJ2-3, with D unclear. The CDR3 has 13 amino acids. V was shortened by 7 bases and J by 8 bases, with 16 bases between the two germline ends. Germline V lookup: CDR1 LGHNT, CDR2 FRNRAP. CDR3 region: CASANYIWGTQYF. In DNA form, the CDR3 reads TGTGCTAGTGCCAATTACATATGGGGTACGCAGTATTTT.

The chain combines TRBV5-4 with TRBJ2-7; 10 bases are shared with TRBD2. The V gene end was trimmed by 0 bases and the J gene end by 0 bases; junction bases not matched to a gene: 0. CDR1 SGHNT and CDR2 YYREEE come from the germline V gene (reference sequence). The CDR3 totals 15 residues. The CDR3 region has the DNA TGTGCCAGCAGCTTGGGACTAGCGGGCTCCTACGAGCAGTACTTC. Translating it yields CASSLGLAGSYEQYF.

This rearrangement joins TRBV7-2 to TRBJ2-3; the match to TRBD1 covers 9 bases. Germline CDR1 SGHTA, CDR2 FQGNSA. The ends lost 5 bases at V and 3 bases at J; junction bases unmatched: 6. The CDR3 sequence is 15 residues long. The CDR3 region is CASSPQGAQTDTQYF. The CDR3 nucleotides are TGTGCCAGCAGCCCACAGGGGGCGCAGACAGATACGCAGTATTTT.

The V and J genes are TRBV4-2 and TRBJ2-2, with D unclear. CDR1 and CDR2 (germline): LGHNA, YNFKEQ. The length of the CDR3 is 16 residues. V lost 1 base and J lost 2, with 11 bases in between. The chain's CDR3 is CASSQVVRKNTGELFF. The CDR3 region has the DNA TGTGCCAGCAGCCAAGTAGTCCGGAAAAACACCGGGGAGCTGTTTTTT.

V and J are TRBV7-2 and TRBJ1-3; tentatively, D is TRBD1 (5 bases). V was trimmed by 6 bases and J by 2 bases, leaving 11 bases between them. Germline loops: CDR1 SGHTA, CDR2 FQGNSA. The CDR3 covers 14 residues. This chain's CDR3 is CASRDPGTGNTIYF. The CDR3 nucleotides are TGTGCCAGCAGAGACCCAGGGACTGGAAACACCATATATTTT.

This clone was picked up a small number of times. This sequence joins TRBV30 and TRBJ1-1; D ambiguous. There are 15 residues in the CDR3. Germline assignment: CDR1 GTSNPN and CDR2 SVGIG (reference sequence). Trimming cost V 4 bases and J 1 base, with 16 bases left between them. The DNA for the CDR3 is TGTGCCTGGATCAAGAGGAGTAGCCCGAACACTGAAGCTTTCTTT. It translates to CAWIKRSSPNTEAFF.

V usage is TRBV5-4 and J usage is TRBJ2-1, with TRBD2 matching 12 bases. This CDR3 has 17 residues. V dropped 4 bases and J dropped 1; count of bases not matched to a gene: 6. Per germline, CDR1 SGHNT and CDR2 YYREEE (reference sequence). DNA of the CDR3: TGTGCCAGCAGCCGAGGACTAGCGGGGCTATCCTACAATGAGCAGTTCTTC. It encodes CASSRGLAGLSYNEQFF.

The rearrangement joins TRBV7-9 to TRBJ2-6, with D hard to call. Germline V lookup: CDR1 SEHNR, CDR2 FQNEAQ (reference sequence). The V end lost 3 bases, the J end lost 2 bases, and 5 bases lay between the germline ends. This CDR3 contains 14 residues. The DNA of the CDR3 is TGTGCCAGCAGCTTTGGTGCTGGGGCCAACGTCCTGACTTTC. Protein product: CASSFGAGANVLTF.

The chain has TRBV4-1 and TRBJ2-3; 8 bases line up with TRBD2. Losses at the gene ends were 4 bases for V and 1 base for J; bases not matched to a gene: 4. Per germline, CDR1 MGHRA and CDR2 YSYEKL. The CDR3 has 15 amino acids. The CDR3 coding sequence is TGCGCCAGCAGCCTAGCGGGATCGGGCACAGATACGCAGTATTTT. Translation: CASSLAGSGTDTQYF.

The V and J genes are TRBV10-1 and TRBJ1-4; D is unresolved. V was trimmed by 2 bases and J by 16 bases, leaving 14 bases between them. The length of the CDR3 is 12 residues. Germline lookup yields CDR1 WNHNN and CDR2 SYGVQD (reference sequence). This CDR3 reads CASSEPRPLGFF. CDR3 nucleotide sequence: TGCGCCAGCAGTGAGCCAAGGCCCTTGGGGTTTTTT.

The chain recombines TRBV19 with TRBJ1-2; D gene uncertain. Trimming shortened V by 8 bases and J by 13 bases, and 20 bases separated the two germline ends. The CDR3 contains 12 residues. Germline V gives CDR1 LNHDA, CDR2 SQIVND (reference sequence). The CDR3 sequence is CASEGRTSFSTF. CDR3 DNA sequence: TGTGCCAGTGAGGGCAGGACCAGCTTCAGCACCTTC.

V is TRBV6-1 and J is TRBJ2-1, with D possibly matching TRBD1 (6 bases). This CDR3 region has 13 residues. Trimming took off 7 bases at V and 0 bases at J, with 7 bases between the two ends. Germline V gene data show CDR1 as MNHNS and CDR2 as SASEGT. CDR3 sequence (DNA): TGTGCCAGCACCAGGGGCTCCTACAATGAGCAGTTCTTC. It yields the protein CASTRGSYNEQFF.